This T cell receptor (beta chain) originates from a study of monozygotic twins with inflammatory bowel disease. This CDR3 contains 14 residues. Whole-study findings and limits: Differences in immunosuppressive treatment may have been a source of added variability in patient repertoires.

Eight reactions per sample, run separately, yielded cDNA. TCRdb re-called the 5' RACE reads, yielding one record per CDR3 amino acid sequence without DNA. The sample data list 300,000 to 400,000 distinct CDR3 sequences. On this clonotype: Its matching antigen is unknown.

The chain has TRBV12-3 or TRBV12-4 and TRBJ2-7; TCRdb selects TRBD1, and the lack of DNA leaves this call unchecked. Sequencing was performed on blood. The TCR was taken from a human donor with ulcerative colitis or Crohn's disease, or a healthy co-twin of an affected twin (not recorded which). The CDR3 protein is CASSRLTGSYEQYF.